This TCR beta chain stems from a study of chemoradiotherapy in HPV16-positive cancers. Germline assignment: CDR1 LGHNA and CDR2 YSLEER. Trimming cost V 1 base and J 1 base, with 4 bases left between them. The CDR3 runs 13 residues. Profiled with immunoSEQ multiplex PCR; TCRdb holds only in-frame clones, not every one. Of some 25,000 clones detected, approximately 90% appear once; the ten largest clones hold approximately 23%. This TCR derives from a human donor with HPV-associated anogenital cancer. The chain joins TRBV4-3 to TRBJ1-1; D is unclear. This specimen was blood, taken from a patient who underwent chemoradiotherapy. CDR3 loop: CASSQGENTEAFF. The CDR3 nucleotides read TGCGCCAGCAGCCAAGGGGAGAACACTGAAGCTTTCTTT.